This T cell receptor beta chain was recorded in a study of OX40 agonist ivuxolimab in advanced cancers. The timepoints at which blood was sampled were baseline, cycle 4 day 1, and cycle 7 day 1. There are 13 residues in the CDR3. Germline V gene data show CDR1 as SQVTM and CDR2 as ANQGSEA. V shed 6 bases and J shed 2 bases, with 11 bases lying between them. This clone was recorded a few times. Antigen: not known. TCRdb's table, derived via immunoSEQ multiplex PCR, lists solely in-frame clones and lacks some. Of tens of thousands of clones in the sample, just under 90% are singletons; the top ten hold about 10%. Study observations and caveats: At 0.1 to 3.0 mg/kg and by week 6, CD4+ and CD8+ T cells in the blood had expanded clonally.

This TCR came from an adult with an advanced solid tumor such as melanoma, head and neck, liver or kidney cancer. The sequencing here drew on CD4+ or CD8+ T cells sorted from blood, taken in a trial of the OX40 agonist ivuxolimab. The chain links TRBV29-1 to TRBJ2-1; no clear D gene. CDR3 nucleotides: TGCAGCGTCAATAAAGCAACCTACAATGAGCAGTTCTTC. Protein product: CSVNKATYNEQFF.